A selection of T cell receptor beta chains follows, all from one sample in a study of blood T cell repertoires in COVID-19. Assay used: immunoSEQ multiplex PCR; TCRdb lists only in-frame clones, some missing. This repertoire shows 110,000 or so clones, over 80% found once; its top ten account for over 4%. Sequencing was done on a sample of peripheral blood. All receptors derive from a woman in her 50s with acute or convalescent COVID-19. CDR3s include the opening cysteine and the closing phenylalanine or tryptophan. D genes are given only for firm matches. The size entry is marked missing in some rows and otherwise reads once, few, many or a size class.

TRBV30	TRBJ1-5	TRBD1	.	TGTGCCTGGAGCAACGGGACAGTAAGCAATCAGCCCCAGCATTTT	CAWSNGTVSNQPQHF
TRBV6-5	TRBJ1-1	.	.	TGTGCCAGCACGTCTATCGGGGGGAACACTGAAGCTTTCTTT	CASTSIGGNTEAFF
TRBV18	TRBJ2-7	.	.	TGTGCCAGCTCACCTAGGCGGGACGAGCAGTACTTC	CASSPRRDEQYF
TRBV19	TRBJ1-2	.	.	TGTGCCAGTAGGGTTTCTTCGAGATCGGGAGGCTACACCTTC	CASRVSSRSGGYTF
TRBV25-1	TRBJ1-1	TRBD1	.	TGTGCCAGCAGGGACAGGGAGAACACTGAAGCTTTCTTT	CASRDRENTEAFF
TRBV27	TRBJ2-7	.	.	TGTGCCAGCAGTTTAAAGGCAGGGGCCCACGAGCAGTACTTC	CASSLKAGAHEQYF
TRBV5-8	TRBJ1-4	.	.	TGTGCCAGCAGCTTGCTGTCTAGAGCGAGAGAAAAACTGTTTTTT	CASSLLSRAREKLFF
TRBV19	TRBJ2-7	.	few	TGTGCCAGTAGAGGGAGCTCCTACGAGCAGTACTTC	CASRGSSYEQYF
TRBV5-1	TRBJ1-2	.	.	TGCGCCAGCAGCTTGGCCTTTCTCCCAGGGGCGAAGTTAAACTATGGCTACACCTTC	CASSLAFLPGAKLNYGYTF
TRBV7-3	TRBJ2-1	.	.	TGTGCCAGCAGCTTAACAGTCAGGGAGGATGAGCAGTTCTTC	CASSLTVREDEQFF
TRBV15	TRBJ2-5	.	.	TGTGCCACCAGCAGCGGGGATTTACGGGAGACCCAGTACTTC	CATSSGDLRETQYF
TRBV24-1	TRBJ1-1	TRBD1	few	TGTGCCACCAGTGAACCTGACAGGGCAGTGACGAGGACTGAAGCTTTCTTT	CATSEPDRAVTRTEAFF
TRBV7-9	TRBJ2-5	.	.	TGTGCCAGCAGCCTAACAGGGAAAGAGACCCAGTACTTC	CASSLTGKETQYF
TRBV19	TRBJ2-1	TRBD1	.	TGTGCCAGTAAGAAGGGGGACAGGGGGCTGAACAATGAGCAGTTCTTC	CASKKGDRGLNNEQFF
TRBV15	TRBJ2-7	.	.	TGTGCCACCCGCGATATAGGGACATTGACCTACGAGCAGTACTTC	CATRDIGTLTYEQYF
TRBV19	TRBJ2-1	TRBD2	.	TGTGCCAGTAGTGATACTAGCGGGGTGGATGAGCAGTTCTTC	CASSDTSGVDEQFF
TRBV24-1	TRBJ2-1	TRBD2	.	TGTGCCACCAGTGAGGGGGGGTACAATGAGCAGTTCTTC	CATSEGGYNEQFF
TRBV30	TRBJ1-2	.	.	TGTGCCTGGGCAACCACAGGGAACTATGGCTACACCTTC	CAWATTGNYGYTF
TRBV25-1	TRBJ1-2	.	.	TGTGCCAGCAGTGCCGCCCCTGAGAACTATGGCTACACCTTC	CASSAAPENYGYTF
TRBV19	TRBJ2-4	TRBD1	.	TGTGCCAGTAGTTCGGGACAGGGGACCAAAAACATTCAGTACTTC	CASSSGQGTKNIQYF
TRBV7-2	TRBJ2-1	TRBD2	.	TGTGCCAGCAGCTCAGCGGGACTTTCCTACAATGAGCAGTTCTTC	CASSSAGLSYNEQFF
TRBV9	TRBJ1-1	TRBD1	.	TGTGCCAGCAGCGCGAAACCGGGACAGGGAGGATCTGAAGCTTTCTTT	CASSAKPGQGGSEAFF
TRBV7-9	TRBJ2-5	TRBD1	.	TGTGCCAGCAGCTTATGGACAGGGGACGCGGGGACCCAGTACTTC	CASSLWTGDAGTQYF
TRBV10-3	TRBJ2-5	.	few	TGTGCCATCAGGCGGGACCCGAAAGAGACCCAGTACTTC	CAIRRDPKETQYF
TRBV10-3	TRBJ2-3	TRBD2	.	TGTGCCATCGGAGCGGGAGGGCCCGATACGCAGTATTTT	CAIGAGGPDTQYF
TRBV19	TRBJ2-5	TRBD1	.	TGTGCCAGTAGTCCAACCGGACAGGGCGAGACCCAGTACTTC	CASSPTGQGETQYF
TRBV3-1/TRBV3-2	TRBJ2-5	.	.	TGTGCCAGCAGCCAAGAAGCCTCCCGGGAGACCCAGTACTTC	CASSQEASRETQYF
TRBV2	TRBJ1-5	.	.	TGTGCCAGCACCCTACTAGGCAACCGGCAGCCCCAGCATTTT	CASTLLGNRQPQHF
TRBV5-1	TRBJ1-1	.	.	TGCGCCAGCAGCAATGGGACAACTAAGAACACTGAAGCTTTCTTT	CASSNGTTKNTEAFF
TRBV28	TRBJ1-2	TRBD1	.	TGTGCCAGCAGTTTGGCAGGGGGGAACTATGGCTACACCTTC	CASSLAGGNYGYTF